This T cell receptor (beta chain) appears in the sequencing data of a study of memory CD4+ T cells and cytomegalovirus serostatus. Study-level findings and limits: Suggested: most of the CMV-linked TCR signature lies in CD4+ memory cells. A US-trained random forest predicted CMV serostatus with median AUC around 0.9.

This CDR3 region has 15 residues. The germline V gene encodes CDR1 MNHNS and CDR2 SASEGT. Trimming cost V 5 bases and J 7 bases; bases outside gene matches: 9. On this clone: Its specificity is unknown.

Produced via immunoSEQ multiplex PCR; TCRdb's table is partial and in-frame only. The sample includes 85,000 to 100,000 clones, about 80% seen only once; the top ten take about 3.5%. Single viable CD3+CD4+CD8-CD45RO+ cells were sorted as the memory CD4+ T cells. Total CD4+ T cells were enriched by CD4 positive selection. Input material: memory CD4+ T cells from blood. The J gene is TRBJ2-1, the V gene TRBV6-1; TRBD1 agrees at 9 bases. The source is an adult in good health and CMV-seropositive. CDR3 in DNA: TGTGCCAGCAGTCTGCCCGGGACAGGGAAAAATGAGCAGTTCTTC. It codes for CASSLPGTGKNEQFF.